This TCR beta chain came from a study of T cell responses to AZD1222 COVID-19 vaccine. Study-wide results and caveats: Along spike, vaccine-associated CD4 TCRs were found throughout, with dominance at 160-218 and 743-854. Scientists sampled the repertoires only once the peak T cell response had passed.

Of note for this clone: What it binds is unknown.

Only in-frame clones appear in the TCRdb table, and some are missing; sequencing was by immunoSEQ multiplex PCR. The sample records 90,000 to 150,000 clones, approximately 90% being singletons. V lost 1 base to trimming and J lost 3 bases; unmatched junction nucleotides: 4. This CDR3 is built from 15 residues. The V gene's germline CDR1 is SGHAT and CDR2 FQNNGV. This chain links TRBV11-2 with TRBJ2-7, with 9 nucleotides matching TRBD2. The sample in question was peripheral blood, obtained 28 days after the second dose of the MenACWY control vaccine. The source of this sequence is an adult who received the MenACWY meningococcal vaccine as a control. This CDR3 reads CASSLGGRAIYEQYF. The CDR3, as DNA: TGTGCCAGCAGCTTAGGCGGGAGGGCCATCTACGAGCAGTACTTC.